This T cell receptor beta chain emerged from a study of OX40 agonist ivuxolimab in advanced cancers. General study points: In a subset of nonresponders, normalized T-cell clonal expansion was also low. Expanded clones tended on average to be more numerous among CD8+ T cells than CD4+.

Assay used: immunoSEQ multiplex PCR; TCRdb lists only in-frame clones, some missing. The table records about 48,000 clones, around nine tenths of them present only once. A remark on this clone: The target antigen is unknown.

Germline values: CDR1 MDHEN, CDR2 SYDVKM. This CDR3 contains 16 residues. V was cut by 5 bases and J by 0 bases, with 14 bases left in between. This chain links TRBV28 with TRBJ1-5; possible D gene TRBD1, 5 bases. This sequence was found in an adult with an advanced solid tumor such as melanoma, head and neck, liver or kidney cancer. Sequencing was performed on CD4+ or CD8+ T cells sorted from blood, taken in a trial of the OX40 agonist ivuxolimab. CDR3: CASSIHGTVSNQPQHF. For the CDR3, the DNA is TGTGCCAGCAGTATTCACGGGACGGTTAGCAATCAGCCCCAGCATTTT.